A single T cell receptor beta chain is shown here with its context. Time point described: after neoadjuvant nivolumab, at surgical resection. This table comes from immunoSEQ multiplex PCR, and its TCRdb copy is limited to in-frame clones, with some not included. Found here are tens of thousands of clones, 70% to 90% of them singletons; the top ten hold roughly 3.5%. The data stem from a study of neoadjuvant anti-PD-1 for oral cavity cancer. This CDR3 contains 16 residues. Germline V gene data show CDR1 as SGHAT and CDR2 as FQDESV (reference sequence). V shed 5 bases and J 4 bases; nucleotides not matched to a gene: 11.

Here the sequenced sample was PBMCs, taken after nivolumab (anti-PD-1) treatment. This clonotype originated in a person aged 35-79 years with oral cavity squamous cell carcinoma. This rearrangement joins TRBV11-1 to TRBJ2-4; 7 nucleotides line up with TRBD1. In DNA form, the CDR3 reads TGTGCCAGCAGCGCCCTTCCCGGGACAGAGAAAAACATTCAGTACTTC. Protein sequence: CASSALPGTEKNIQYF.